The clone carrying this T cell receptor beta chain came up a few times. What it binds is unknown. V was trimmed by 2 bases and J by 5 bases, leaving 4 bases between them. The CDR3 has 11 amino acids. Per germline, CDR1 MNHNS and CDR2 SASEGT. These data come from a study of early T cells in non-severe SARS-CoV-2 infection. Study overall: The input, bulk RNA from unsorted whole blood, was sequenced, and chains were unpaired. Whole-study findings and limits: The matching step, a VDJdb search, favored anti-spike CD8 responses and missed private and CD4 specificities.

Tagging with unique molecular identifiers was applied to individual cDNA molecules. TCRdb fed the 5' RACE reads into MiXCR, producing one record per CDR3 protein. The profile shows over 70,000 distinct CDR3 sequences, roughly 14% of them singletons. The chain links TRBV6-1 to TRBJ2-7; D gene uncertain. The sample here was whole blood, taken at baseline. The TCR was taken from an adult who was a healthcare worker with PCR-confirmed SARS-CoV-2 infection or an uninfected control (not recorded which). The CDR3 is CASSEWDEQYF. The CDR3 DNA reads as TGTGCCAGCAGTGAATGGGACGAGCAGTACTTC.